This is a list of T cell receptor beta chains from one sample in a study of shared clonotypes between healthy human individuals. Using immunoSEQ multiplex PCR, the repertoire was profiled, and TCRdb retains in-frame clones only, with some absent. Of roughly 2.5 million clones listed, roughly nine tenths are singletons. The sequencing sample was made of naive CD4+ T cells sorted from blood. These receptors were taken from a young man in good health. The CDR3 runs from the conserved cysteine through the conserved F or W. Fields, in order: D gene, J gene, clone size, V gene, CDR3 DNA, CDR3 protein. The D gene is left open where the match is weak. Size tells how often a clone was seen (once, few, many) or the class of an expanded clone, and some rows leave it out.

- TRBJ1-6 - TRBV10-3 TGTGCCATCAGCCACGGGATGGATAATTCACCCCTCCACTTT CAISHGMDNSPLHF
- TRBJ2-7 - TRBV7-3 TGTGCCAGCAGCTTGGGCCTTAAGGACGAGCAGTACTTC CASSLGLKDEQYF
- TRBJ2-7 - TRBV2 TGTGCCAGCAGTCCAAGAGGGGACTTCGAGCAGTACTTC CASSPRGDFEQYF
- TRBJ2-7 few TRBV7-2 TGTGCCAGCAGCTTAGGGGGGACACCCATCCAGCAGTACTTC CASSLGGTPIQQYF
TRBD2 TRBJ2-5 - TRBV9 TGTGCCAGCAGCGTAGATACTAGCGGACCCTCTGGGGAGACCCAGTACTTC CASSVDTSGPSGETQYF
- TRBJ2-2 - TRBV5-1 TGCGCCAGCAGCTCTGGGACTCTTAACACCGGGGAGCTGTTTTTT CASSSGTLNTGELFF
TRBD2 TRBJ2-3 - TRBV4-1 TGCGCCAGCAGCGTCCAGTCTAGCGGGGGCACAGATACGCAGTATTTT CASSVQSSGGTDTQYF
- TRBJ1-2 - TRBV2 TGTGCCAGCAGTGTCTTCCAACGAGATGGCTACACCTTC CASSVFQRDGYTF
TRBD1 TRBJ2-7 once TRBV12-5 TGTGCTAGTGGTCCGGGACAGCCCTACGAGCAGTACTTC CASGPGQPYEQYF
- TRBJ2-2 once TRBV6-4 TGTGCCAGCAGACAGGGAGCGAACACCGGGGAGCTGTTTTTT CASRQGANTGELFF
TRBD2 TRBJ2-1 once TRBV5-1 TGCGCCAGCAGCTTGGCGCTAGCGGGAGAATTCAATGAGCAGTTCTTC CASSLALAGEFNEQFF
TRBD2 TRBJ2-1 - TRBV11-3 TGTGCCAGCAGCCGCGGGACTAGCGGGAGAGGAACCTACAATGAGCAGTTCTTC CASSRGTSGRGTYNEQFF
- TRBJ1-1 - TRBV5-1 TGCGCCAGCAGCTTAACACCCCCATCGGTGATGAACACTGAAGCTTTCTTT CASSLTPPSVMNTEAFF
- TRBJ2-3 - TRBV9 TGTGCCAGCAGCCCTCTATGGACAGATACGCAGTATTTT CASSPLWTDTQYF
- TRBJ1-1 - TRBV7-2 TGTGCCAGCAGCCCCCAGTGGATGAACACTGAAGCTTTCTTT CASSPQWMNTEAFF
- TRBJ2-5 - TRBV5-4 TGTGCCAGCTCCCGGATGGGTCAGGCTAAAGAGACCCAGTACTTC CASSRMGQAKETQYF
- TRBJ1-5 - TRBV6-1 TGTGCCAGCAGTGATCCAGGGACGAATCAGCCCCAGCATTTT CASSDPGTNQPQHF
- TRBJ1-3 - TRBV7-3 TGTGCCAGCAGCTTAACTACAGATTCTGGAAACACCATATATTTT CASSLTTDSGNTIYF
- TRBJ2-3 - TRBV20-1 TGCAGAACAGGGCTGGGTAATTTT CRTGLGNF
TRBD2 TRBJ2-1 - TRBV30 TGTGCCTGGAGGGCTAGCGGGAGTTTGGATGAGCAGTTCTTC CAWRASGSLDEQFF
TRBD2 TRBJ2-1 - TRBV6-1 TGTGCCAGCAGTGAGATACTAGCGGGGGGGTACAATGAGCAGTTCTTC CASSEILAGGYNEQFF
TRBD2 TRBJ2-3 - TRBV25-1 TGTGCCAGCAGTGAAGGAGTGTGGGGGGGGACAGATACGCAGTATTTT CASSEGVWGGTDTQYF
TRBD2 TRBJ2-3 - TRBV5-1 TGCGCCAGCAGCTTGGTTAGCGGGAGCACAGATACGCAGTATTTT CASSLVSGSTDTQYF
- TRBJ2-3 - TRBV30 TGTGCCTGGAGTGGACAGGCCCCAGATACGCAGTATTTT CAWSGQAPDTQYF
- TRBJ1-1 - TRBV7-9 TGTGCCAGCAGCCCTCTAGTTAGTGGCACTGAAGCTTTCTTT CASSPLVSGTEAFF
TRBD1 TRBJ1-2 - TRBV6-5 TGTGCCAGCAGTGAGACACAGGGGAACTATGGCTACACCTTC CASSETQGNYGYTF
- TRBJ2-7 - TRBV9 TGTGCCAGCAGCGTAGTAGGTAGCGAGCAGTACTTC CASSVVGSEQYF
- TRBJ2-7 - TRBV19 TGTGCCAGTAGTACCCTTCGGGCAGGCAAAGGCGAGCAGTACTTC CASSTLRAGKGEQYF
TRBD1 TRBJ2-7 - TRBV7-7 TGTGCAAGAAGAGAGGACAGGGGCTACGAGCAGTACTTC CARREDRGYEQYF